Reported below is one TCR beta chain. The target of this receptor is not known. Base qualities were left out, and no much larger clone turns up one base away. This sample was sequenced with an Illumina HiSeq 2500. Quantitative 5'-RACE with molecular barcodes was the method used to prepare the TCR beta libraries. In the paper's pipeline: A new computational method based on a probabilistic model of VDJ rearrangement was used to identify disease-linked TCR variants. Starting from the raw public reads, TCRdb applied fastp trimming at Q25, assembled clones with MiXCR and retained in-frame beta chains. Entries that share a CDR3 protein sequence are merged under the most common genes and DNA. The V and J calls reflect TCRdb's pipeline rather than the authors' work. A total of some 340,000 distinct CDR3 sequences appear in this sample, about 14% of them only once. About 1% of the sample is in the top ten clones.

CDR3 length: 17 amino acids, cysteine to phenylalanine. Just the 51-base CDR3 DNA is kept, in frame starting at base 1. The germline V gene (reference sequence) gives CDR1 as SGHKS and CDR2 as YYEKEE. V is shortened by 2 bases, J by 1 base, and the region joining them spans 19 bases. This entry belongs to a study of CD8 T cells in ankylosing spondylitis (dated by TCRdb to the late 2010s). A note on the overall study: The study set out to find disease-linked TCR variants by profiling T cell receptor beta repertoires in ankylosing spondylitis patients and healthy donors. Samples of peripheral blood were taken, and for ankylosing spondylitis patients, synovial fluid was collected as well. The full study cohort comprised approximately 23 ankylosing spondylitis patients and approximately 100 healthy donors.

What the study reported, not specific to this receptor: A TCR beta motif made up of several highly homologous amino acid variants appeared to be characteristic of blood from ankylosing spondylitis patients. A CD8+ phenotype was shown by the disease-linked clones, which were found at relatively low frequencies in peripheral blood. The disease-linked clones were reported to be significantly enriched in matched synovial fluid samples from ankylosing spondylitis patients. Some motif variants were previously reported in synovial fluid and blood of reactive arthritis patients, suggesting common disease-initiation mechanisms.

This receptor chain uses TRBV5-5 and TRBJ2-7; TRBD1 is a weak D gene call, 6 bases matching. This TCR was sampled from a male donor with ankylosing spondylitis or in good health (not recorded which). Sequenced material: blood, either unsorted or a sorted T cell fraction (not recorded which). The nucleotide sequence is TGTGCCAGCAGCTTTTTGCCTTCCGCAGGGGCGTCCTACGAGCAGTACTTC. Translated, it reads CASSFLPSAGASYEQYF. The variable domain in full, with residues beyond the CDR3 obtained from the reference TRBV5-5 and TRBJ2-7 genes, is DAGVTQSPTHLIKTRGQQVTLRCSPISGHKSVSWYQQVLGQGPQFIFQYYEKEERGRGNFPDRFSARQFPNYSSELNVNALLLGDSALYLCASSFLPSAGASYEQYFGPGTRLTVT.